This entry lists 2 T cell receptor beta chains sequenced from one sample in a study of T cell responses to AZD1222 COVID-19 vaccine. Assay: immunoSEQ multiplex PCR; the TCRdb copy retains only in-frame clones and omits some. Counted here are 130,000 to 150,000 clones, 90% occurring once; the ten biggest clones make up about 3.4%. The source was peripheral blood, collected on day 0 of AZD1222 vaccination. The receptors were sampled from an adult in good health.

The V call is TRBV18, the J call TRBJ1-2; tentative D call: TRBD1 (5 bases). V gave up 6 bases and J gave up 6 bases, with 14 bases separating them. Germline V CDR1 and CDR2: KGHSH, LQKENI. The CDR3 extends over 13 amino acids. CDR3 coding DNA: TGTGCCAGCTCTCTTGACTGGGGGGATGGCTACACCTTC. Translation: CASSLDWGDGYTF.

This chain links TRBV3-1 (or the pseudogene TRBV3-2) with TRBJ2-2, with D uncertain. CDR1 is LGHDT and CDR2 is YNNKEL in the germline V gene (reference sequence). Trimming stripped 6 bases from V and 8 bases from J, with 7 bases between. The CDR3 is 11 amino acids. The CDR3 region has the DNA TGTGCCAGCAGTAAAGTAGGGGAGCTGTTTTTT. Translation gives CASSKVGELFF.